This is a list of T cell receptor beta chains from one sample in a study of blood T cell repertoires in COVID-19. TCRdb's table, derived via immunoSEQ multiplex PCR, lists solely in-frame clones and lacks some. The repertoire includes fewer than 60,000 clones, roughly 74% of them detected once, and roughly 27% sits in the top ten. Sequenced material: peripheral blood. Receptor source: a human donor in a cohort sampled during active COVID-19. Each CDR3 is given with its conserved first and last residue. A D gene is named only where the DNA matches it firmly. Not all rows give a size; the values are once, few, many and, for expanded clones, a class.

d_gene: -
j_gene: TRBJ2-7
abundance: -
v_gene: TRBV6-5
len: 15
CDR3aa: CASSYSAAAAYEQYF
CDR3nt: TGTGCCAGCAGTTACTCGGCCGCGGCGGCCTACGAGCAGTACTTC

d_gene: TRBD1
j_gene: TRBJ1-1
abundance: -
v_gene: TRBV5-6
len: 15
CDR3aa: CASSQTGGPNTEAFF
CDR3nt: TGTGCCAGCAGCCAGACAGGGGGGCCTAACACTGAAGCTTTCTTT

d_gene: -
j_gene: TRBJ2-1
abundance: once
v_gene: TRBV5-5
len: 16
CDR3aa: CASSLAFSREYNEQFF
CDR3nt: TGTGCCAGCAGCTTGGCGTTTTCTAGAGAGTACAATGAGCAGTTCTTC

d_gene: TRBD2
j_gene: TRBJ2-5
abundance: -
v_gene: TRBV28
len: 13
CDR3aa: CASSPGGQETQYF
CDR3nt: TGTGCCAGCAGTCCGGGGGGCCAAGAGACCCAGTACTTC

d_gene: -
j_gene: TRBJ1-2
abundance: -
v_gene: TRBV24-1
len: 13
CDR3aa: CATSDFTGRGYTF
CDR3nt: TGTGCCACCAGTGATTTTACGGGGAGGGGCTACACCTTC

d_gene: TRBD2
j_gene: TRBJ2-2
abundance: few
v_gene: TRBV19
len: 15
CDR3aa: CASSKLAGATGELFF
CDR3nt: TGTGCCAGTAGTAAGCTAGCGGGTGCTACCGGGGAGCTGTTTTTT

d_gene: TRBD2
j_gene: TRBJ2-1
abundance: -
v_gene: TRBV5-1
len: 16
CDR3aa: CASSLALASGGNEQFF
CDR3nt: TGCGCCAGCAGCTTGGCCCTCGCTAGCGGGGGCAATGAGCAGTTCTTC

d_gene: -
j_gene: TRBJ2-7
abundance: -
v_gene: TRBV19
len: 14
CDR3aa: CASSLARGGNEQYF
CDR3nt: TGTGCCAGTAGTCTCGCTCGGGGCGGGAACGAGCAGTACTTC

d_gene: TRBD1
j_gene: TRBJ1-1
abundance: -
v_gene: TRBV5-1
len: 14
CDR3aa: CASSWDRGPTEAFF
CDR3nt: TGCGCCAGCAGCTGGGACAGGGGGCCCACTGAAGCTTTCTTT

d_gene: TRBD1
j_gene: TRBJ2-3
abundance: -
v_gene: TRBV2
len: 14
CDR3aa: CASSGTGEADTQYF
CDR3nt: TGTGCCAGCAGCGGGACAGGGGAAGCAGATACGCAGTATTTT

d_gene: -
j_gene: TRBJ2-2
abundance: once
v_gene: TRBV19
len: 14
CDR3aa: CASNLRGNTGELFF
CDR3nt: TGTGCCAGTAATCTCAGGGGAAACACCGGGGAGCTGTTTTTT

d_gene: TRBD1
j_gene: TRBJ1-1
abundance: -
v_gene: TRBV5-1
len: 15
CDR3aa: CASSSGTGGSTEAFF
CDR3nt: TGCGCCAGCAGCTCCGGGACAGGGGGATCCACTGAAGCTTTCTTT

d_gene: -
j_gene: TRBJ2-1
abundance: -
v_gene: TRBV4-2
len: 14
CDR3aa: CASSQDNLYNEQFF
CDR3nt: TGTGCCAGCAGCCAAGATAACTTATACAATGAGCAGTTCTTC

d_gene: -
j_gene: TRBJ1-4
abundance: -
v_gene: TRBV3-1/TRBV3-2
len: 14
CDR3aa: CASSGLSTNEKLFF
CDR3nt: TGTGCCAGCTCGGGACTGTCGACTAATGAAAAACTGTTTTTT

d_gene: -
j_gene: TRBJ2-7
abundance: -
v_gene: TRBV11-1
len: 15
CDR3aa: CASSPASVLLGEQYF
CDR3nt: TGTGCCAGCAGCCCGGCTAGCGTGCTTCTAGGCGAGCAGTACTTC

d_gene: -
j_gene: TRBJ2-2
abundance: -
v_gene: TRBV7-9
len: 14
CDR3aa: CASSLVQGTGELFF
CDR3nt: TGTGCCAGCAGCTTAGTTCAGGGAACCGGGGAGCTGTTTTTT

d_gene: TRBD1
j_gene: TRBJ1-1
abundance: -
v_gene: TRBV18
len: 18
CDR3aa: CASSPLSGQYSMNTEAFF
CDR3nt: TGTGCCAGCTCACCACTGTCGGGACAGTATTCTATGAACACTGAAGCTTTCTTT

d_gene: -
j_gene: TRBJ2-3
abundance: -
v_gene: TRBV5-4
len: 16
CDR3aa: CASSLTGGFSTDTQYF
CDR3nt: TGTGCCAGCAGCTTAACGGGTGGCTTCAGCACAGATACGCAGTATTTT

d_gene: -
j_gene: TRBJ2-2
abundance: once
v_gene: TRBV5-4
len: 15
CDR3aa: CASSLVDRNTGELFF
CDR3nt: TGTGCCAGCAGCTTGGTGGACAGAAACACCGGGGAGCTGTTTTTT

d_gene: TRBD1
j_gene: TRBJ2-5
abundance: -
v_gene: TRBV7-2
len: 13
CDR3aa: CASCGTVGETQYF
CDR3nt: TGTGCCAGCTGTGGGACAGTCGGAGAGACCCAGTACTTC

d_gene: -
j_gene: TRBJ1-2
abundance: -
v_gene: TRBV6-6
len: 14
CDR3aa: CASSTNRQHYGYTF
CDR3nt: TGTGCCAGCAGTACTAATAGACAGCACTATGGCTACACCTTC

d_gene: TRBD2
j_gene: TRBJ2-3
abundance: -
v_gene: TRBV5-1
len: 15
CDR3aa: CASRIAGSSTDTQYF
CDR3nt: TGCGCCAGCCGAATAGCGGGCTCGAGCACAGATACGCAGTATTTT

d_gene: TRBD2
j_gene: TRBJ2-1
abundance: -
v_gene: TRBV7-3
len: 16
CDR3aa: CASSQRLAETRNEQFF
CDR3nt: TGTGCCAGCAGCCAAAGACTAGCGGAGACGCGGAATGAGCAGTTCTTC

d_gene: -
j_gene: TRBJ1-1
abundance: -
v_gene: TRBV5-1
len: 14
CDR3aa: CASSLEAGNTEAFF
CDR3nt: TGCGCCAGCAGCTTGGAGGCAGGGAACACTGAAGCTTTCTTT

d_gene: -
j_gene: TRBJ2-7
abundance: -
v_gene: TRBV7-3
len: 13
CDR3aa: CASSSNRGGEQYF
CDR3nt: TGTGCCAGCAGCTCCAACAGGGGGGGCGAGCAGTACTTC

d_gene: TRBD1
j_gene: TRBJ1-5
abundance: many
v_gene: TRBV4-3
len: 18
CDR3aa: CASSQDLTGGELNQPQHF
CDR3nt: TGCGCCAGCAGCCAAGATTTGACAGGGGGCGAACTGAATCAGCCCCAGCATTTT

d_gene: -
j_gene: TRBJ2-5
abundance: -
v_gene: TRBV7-7
len: 15
CDR3aa: CASSLAAESAETQYF
CDR3nt: TGTGCCAGCAGCTTAGCTGCGGAATCCGCGGAGACCCAGTACTTC

d_gene: -
j_gene: TRBJ2-7
abundance: once
v_gene: TRBV12-2
len: 16
CDR3aa: CASRLLRDSPFYEQYF
CDR3nt: TGTGCAAGTCGTTTACTCCGGGACAGCCCGTTTTACGAGCAGTACTTC

d_gene: TRBD2
j_gene: TRBJ2-5
abundance: once
v_gene: TRBV15
len: 16
CDR3aa: CATSRDRLAGGGTQYF
CDR3nt: TGTGCCACCAGCAGAGATAGACTAGCGGGAGGCGGGACCCAGTACTTC

d_gene: -
j_gene: TRBJ2-2
abundance: -
v_gene: TRBV7-2
len: 16
CDR3aa: CASSFRGTVNTGELFF
CDR3nt: TGTGCCAGCAGCTTCCGCGGGACAGTCAACACCGGGGAGCTGTTTTTT

d_gene: -
j_gene: TRBJ2-1
abundance: few
v_gene: TRBV30
len: 13
CDR3aa: CAWSVQIYNEQFF
CDR3nt: TGTGCCTGGAGTGTACAAATCTACAATGAGCAGTTCTTC

d_gene: TRBD2
j_gene: TRBJ2-5
abundance: -
v_gene: TRBV5-1
len: 15
CDR3aa: CASSSGTSGSETQYF
CDR3nt: TGCGCCAGCAGCTCAGGGACTAGCGGCTCGGAGACCCAGTACTTC

d_gene: TRBD2
j_gene: TRBJ2-6
abundance: -
v_gene: TRBV5-4
len: 16
CDR3aa: CASSLGGSGGANVLTF
CDR3nt: TGTGCCAGCAGCTTGGGCGGGAGTGGGGGGGCCAACGTCCTGACTTTC

d_gene: TRBD1
j_gene: TRBJ1-4
abundance: -
v_gene: TRBV5-4
len: 16
CDR3aa: CASSVQRTGEVEKLFF
CDR3nt: TGTGCCAGCAGCGTACAACGGACAGGGGAAGTTGAAAAACTGTTTTTT

d_gene: -
j_gene: TRBJ2-3
abundance: -
v_gene: TRBV3-1/TRBV3-2
len: 13
CDR3aa: CASSLQGTDTQYF
CDR3nt: TGTGCCAGCAGCCTTCAGGGCACAGATACGCAGTATTTT

d_gene: -
j_gene: TRBJ2-5
abundance: -
v_gene: TRBV15
len: 15
CDR3aa: CATSRTPTDQETQYF
CDR3nt: TGTGCCACCAGCAGGACCCCGACAGACCAAGAGACCCAGTACTTC

d_gene: TRBD1
j_gene: TRBJ1-1
abundance: -
v_gene: TRBV6-2/TRBV6-3
len: 17
CDR3aa: CASSYGGTGVKNTEAFF
CDR3nt: TGTGCCAGCAGTTACGGAGGGACAGGGGTTAAGAACACTGAAGCTTTCTTT

d_gene: -
j_gene: TRBJ2-5
abundance: -
v_gene: TRBV5-1
len: 14
CDR3aa: CASSLGPEEKTQYF
CDR3nt: TGCGCCAGCAGCTTGGGGCCCGAGGAGAAGACCCAGTACTTC

d_gene: TRBD1
j_gene: TRBJ1-4
abundance: -
v_gene: TRBV19
len: 15
CDR3aa: CASSIFPGRGEKLFF
CDR3nt: TGTGCCAGTAGTATCTTTCCGGGCAGGGGGGAAAAACTGTTTTTT

d_gene: TRBD1
j_gene: TRBJ1-6
abundance: once
v_gene: TRBV6-5
len: 13
CDR3aa: CASRGQGNSPLHF
CDR3nt: TGTGCCAGCAGGGGACAGGGGAATTCACCCCTCCACTTT

d_gene: -
j_gene: TRBJ1-6
abundance: many
v_gene: TRBV6-4
len: 15
CDR3aa: CASSAQFQYNSPLHF
CDR3nt: TGTGCCAGCAGTGCTCAGTTTCAGTATAATTCACCCCTCCACTTT

d_gene: TRBD2
j_gene: TRBJ2-3
abundance: -
v_gene: TRBV15
len: 16
CDR3aa: CATSRGTSGGTDTQYF
CDR3nt: TGTGCCACCAGCAGAGGAACTAGCGGGGGCACAGATACGCAGTATTTT

d_gene: -
j_gene: TRBJ2-7
abundance: once
v_gene: TRBV29-1
len: 14
CDR3aa: CSATLTGFGYEQYF
CDR3nt: TGCAGCGCCACGCTCACAGGGTTTGGCTACGAGCAGTACTTC

d_gene: -
j_gene: TRBJ2-1
abundance: -
v_gene: TRBV7-9
len: 19
CDR3aa: CASSPQGGGAPSSYNEQFF
CDR3nt: TGTGCCAGCAGCCCGCAGGGTGGCGGGGCCCCGAGCTCCTACAATGAGCAGTTCTTC

d_gene: -
j_gene: TRBJ2-7
abundance: -
v_gene: TRBV4-3
len: 13
CDR3aa: CASSPGLIYEQYF
CDR3nt: TGCGCCAGCTCCCCCGGACTGATCTACGAGCAGTACTTC

d_gene: -
j_gene: TRBJ2-6
abundance: -
v_gene: TRBV7-2
len: 14
CDR3aa: CASSLGPGANVLTF
CDR3nt: TGTGCCAGCAGCTTAGGGCCTGGGGCCAACGTCCTGACTTTC

d_gene: TRBD1
j_gene: TRBJ1-2
abundance: -
v_gene: TRBV2
len: 13
CDR3aa: CASSRGQNYGYTF
CDR3nt: TGTGCCAGCAGTCGGGGACAGAACTATGGCTACACCTTC

d_gene: -
j_gene: TRBJ1-2
abundance: many
v_gene: TRBV10-3
len: 13
CDR3aa: CAISDLWGDGYTF
CDR3nt: TGTGCCATCAGTGATTTATGGGGGGATGGCTACACCTTC

d_gene: -
j_gene: TRBJ2-5
abundance: -
v_gene: TRBV20-1
len: 14
CDR3aa: CSASPGAPGETQYF
CDR3nt: TGCAGTGCTAGTCCAGGGGCCCCGGGAGAGACCCAGTACTTC

d_gene: -
j_gene: TRBJ1-2
abundance: few
v_gene: TRBV30
len: 14
CDR3aa: CAWSGQQGTDGYTF
CDR3nt: TGTGCCTGGAGTGGACAACAGGGTACTGATGGCTACACCTTC

d_gene: -
j_gene: TRBJ2-2
abundance: -
v_gene: TRBV11-3
len: 14
CDR3aa: CASSFGHNTGELFF
CDR3nt: TGTGCCAGCAGCTTTGGACACAACACCGGGGAGCTGTTTTTT